This TCR beta chain originates from a study of blood T cell repertoires in COVID-19. The overall study: There were acute and convalescent COVID-19 samples, and they came from the United States, Italy and Spain.

In the original workflow: Reference gene primer amplification gave estimated nucleated cell counts. Data came from immunoSEQ multiplex PCR; TCRdb stores just in-frame clones and leaves some out. That table is the source of V, J and clone size, and D and trimming were worked out from the DNA. The sample carries a few hundred thousand clones, roughly 90% recorded once. J gave up 4 bases and V 1 base, and 4 bases lay outside the gene matches. The length of the CDR3 is 15 residues. The germline V gene encodes CDR1 SGDLS and CDR2 YYNGEE. The J gene is TRBJ1-2, the V gene TRBV9; 10 nucleotides agree with TRBD1. The source is a woman aged 45 to 65 with active or convalescent COVID-19. Sequenced material: peripheral blood. The CDR3 here is CASSVSWTGGYGYTF. CDR3 sequence (DNA): TGTGCCAGCAGCGTAAGTTGGACAGGGGGCTATGGCTACACCTTC. Drawing the rest from reference TRBV9 and TRBJ1-2, the complete variable domain is DSGVTQTPKHLITATGQRVTLRCSPRSGDLSVYWYQQSLDQGLQFLIQYYNGEERAKGNILERFSAQQFPDLHSELNLSSLELGDSALYFCASSVSWTGGYGYTFGSGTRLTVV.